The rows below give T cell receptor beta chains drawn from one sample of a study of shared clonotypes between healthy human individuals. Generated by immunoSEQ multiplex PCR, the TCRdb table keeps only in-frame clones and is missing some. The data contain millions of clones, 85% to 95% of them singletons. Material: naive CD4+ T cells from PBMCs. The receptors shown here come from a young man in good health. Some clones in this sample may be carry-over from other donors' samples. Each CDR3 is given with its conserved first and last residue. Each record gives: CDR3 protein, CDR3 DNA, V gene, D gene, J gene, clone size. A D gene is named only where the DNA matches it firmly. Expanded clones are given a class, and other clones once, few, many or no size at all.

CASSPGPSGETQYF TGTGCCAGCAGCCCCGGCCCTTCGGGAGAGACCCAGTACTTC TRBV9 . TRBJ2-5 .
CASSILDSIVNEQFF TGCGCCAGCAGCATACTAGACAGCATAGTCAATGAGCAGTTCTTC TRBV5-1 . TRBJ2-1 .
CASSLLGGGDTQYF TGTGCCAGCAGCTTACTTGGGGGAGGAGATACGCAGTATTTT TRBV7-2 . TRBJ2-3 .
CASSFRNTQYF TGTGCCAGCAGCTTCCGTAATACGCAGTATTTT TRBV7-2 . TRBJ2-3 .
CASSLALAGEGEQYF TGTGCCAGCAGCTTAGCGCTAGCGGGAGAGGGCGAGCAGTACTTC TRBV7-8 TRBD2 TRBJ2-7 .
CASSPFAGIYNEQFF TGTGCCAGCTCACCCTTCGCAGGGATCTACAATGAGCAGTTCTTC TRBV18 . TRBJ2-1 .
CASSLGHLTGELFF TGTGCCAGCAGCTTAGGACATCTCACCGGGGAGCTGTTTTTT TRBV7-3 . TRBJ2-2 once
CASSGQIGHEQFF TGCGCCAGCAGCGGACAGATTGGGCATGAGCAGTTCTTC TRBV10-1 . TRBJ2-1 .
CASSLGQDSYEQYF TGCGCCAGCAGCTTGGGTCAGGATTCCTACGAGCAGTACTTC TRBV5-1 . TRBJ2-7 .
CASSQVGQGLFSYNEQFF TGCGCCAGCAGCCAAGTCGGACAGGGCCTCTTCTCCTACAATGAGCAGTTCTTC TRBV4-1 TRBD1 TRBJ2-1 .
CASSWTSGRPEQFF TGTGCCAGCAGCTGGACTAGCGGGAGGCCTGAGCAGTTCTTC TRBV11-2 TRBD2 TRBJ2-1 .
CAISAGLAEGYGYTF TGTGCCATCAGTGCCGGTCTCGCGGAGGGCTATGGCTACACCTTC TRBV10-3 . TRBJ1-2 .
CASSDISRGGVGYTF TGTGCCAGCAGCGACATCTCAAGAGGGGGAGTTGGCTACACCTTC TRBV27 . TRBJ1-2 .
CASSPITGTGSDEQYF TGTGCCAGCAGCCCAATTACCGGGACAGGGTCGGACGAGCAGTACTTC TRBV7-2 TRBD1 TRBJ2-7 .
CASRDMGTKNNEQFF TGTGCCAGCAGAGATATGGGGACAAAAAACAATGAGCAGTTCTTC TRBV6-5 . TRBJ2-1 .
CASSGTGLGNQPQHF TGTGCCAGCAGTGGAACAGGGTTGGGCAATCAGCCCCAGCATTTT TRBV28 . TRBJ1-5 .
CASSEGYGYTF TGTGCCAGCAGTGAAGGTTATGGCTACACCTTC TRBV2 . TRBJ1-2 few
CASKSPKGPGELFF TGTGCCAGCAAGTCTCCAAAAGGTCCCGGGGAGCTGTTTTTT TRBV6-1 . TRBJ2-2 .
CASRTNRLRGGYTF TGTGCCAGCAGAACAAACAGGCTCCGAGGCGGCTACACCTTC TRBV6-5 . TRBJ1-2 .
CASTLRLAGRHEQYF TGTGCCAGCACTCTTAGACTAGCGGGACGACACGAGCAGTACTTC TRBV7-3 TRBD2 TRBJ2-7 once
CASSLTGRDTDTQYF TGTGCCAGCAGCTTAACCGGACGGGACACAGATACGCAGTATTTT TRBV7-3 . TRBJ2-3 .
CASSPRTSGAGELFF TGTGCCAGCAGCCCGCGGACTAGCGGGGCCGGGGAGCTGTTTTTT TRBV7-9 TRBD2 TRBJ2-2 .
CASSPNNRQGELFF TGTGCCAGCAGTCCTAACAATAGACAGGGGGAGCTGTTTTTT TRBV28 . TRBJ2-2 .
CASSSGLAQETQYF TGTGCCAGCAGTTCCGGACTAGCTCAAGAGACCCAGTACTTC TRBV2 TRBD2 TRBJ2-5 .
CASSSSPGTGHTEAFF TGTGCCAGCAGCTCCTCCCCCGGGACAGGGCACACTGAAGCTTTCTTT TRBV11-2 TRBD1 TRBJ1-1 .
CASSSPRGAKNIQYF TGTGCCAGCAGCTCGCCCCGGGGGGCCAAAAACATTCAGTACTTC TRBV5-6 . TRBJ2-4 .
CASSSEEAGEGEQFF TGTGCCAGCAGTTCCGAAGAAGCGGGAGAGGGTGAGCAGTTCTTC TRBV28 TRBD2 TRBJ2-1 .
CASSYSVRRELFF TGTGCCAGCAGTTACTCGGTCCGGCGGGAGCTGTTCTTC TRBV6-5 TRBD2 TRBJ2-1 .